This is a list of T cell receptor beta chains from one sample in a study of blood T cell repertoires in COVID-19. Using immunoSEQ multiplex PCR, the repertoire was profiled, and TCRdb retains in-frame clones only, with some absent. Among 150,000 or so clones listed, about 86% were seen once. The specimen sequenced was peripheral blood. The receptors were sampled from a man in his fifties with active or convalescent COVID-19. The CDR3 runs from the conserved cysteine through the conserved F or W. A D gene is named only where the DNA matches it firmly. The listing skips clone size in some rows; elsewhere it reads once, few, many or a size class.

size	J	D	length	V	CDR3	DNA
once	TRBJ2-1	TRBD1	13	TRBV6-2/TRBV6-3	CASSYGGQGEQFF	TGTGCCAGCAGTTACGGGGGACAGGGCGAGCAGTTCTTC
.	TRBJ1-1	.	12	TRBV30	CACDHGITEAFF	TGTGCCTGTGATCACGGTATCACTGAAGCTTTCTTT
few	TRBJ1-2	.	13	TRBV7-9	CASTASRAYGYTF	TGTGCCAGCACGGCCAGCAGGGCCTATGGCTACACCTTC
.	TRBJ1-5	.	13	TRBV29-1	CSVGEDSNQPQHF	TGCAGCGTTGGGGAGGATAGCAATCAGCCCCAGCATTTT
.	TRBJ2-5	.	13	TRBV18	CASSPPTGETQYF	TGTGCCAGCTCACCACCTACAGGAGAGACCCAGTACTTC
.	TRBJ2-7	TRBD2	14	TRBV7-2	CASSPQRGAYEQYF	TGTGCCAGCAGCCCCCAGCGGGGAGCCTACGAGCAGTACTTC
.	TRBJ2-7	TRBD2	13	TRBV28	CASSLNGAGEQYF	TGTGCCAGCAGTTTAAACGGAGCGGGAGAGCAGTACTTC
few	TRBJ2-2	.	14	TRBV12-5	CASGLVPWPGELFF	TGTGCTAGTGGTTTGGTACCGTGGCCCGGGGAGCTGTTTTTT
.	TRBJ1-1	.	14	TRBV27	CASSLAVVSTEAFF	TGTGCCAGCAGTTTAGCGGTAGTTAGCACTGAAGCTTTCTTT
.	TRBJ2-1	.	13	TRBV13	CASNRGKIHEQFF	TGTGCCAGCAATCGGGGGAAGATCCATGAGCAGTTCTTC
.	TRBJ2-3	TRBD2	15	TRBV5-8	CASSLFAGGTDTQYF	TGTGCCAGCAGCTTGTTCGCGGGGGGAACAGATACGCAGTATTTT
.	TRBJ2-2	.	14	TRBV19	CASSISREAGELFF	TGTGCCAGTAGTATTTCCAGGGAGGCCGGGGAGCTGTTTTTT
.	TRBJ2-1	.	12	TRBV7-2	CASSLVENEQFF	TGTGCCAGCAGCTTAGTAGAGAATGAGCAGTTCTTC
.	TRBJ2-5	.	14	TRBV11-3	CASKMRAGGETQYF	TGTGCCAGCAAAATGAGGGCCGGTGGAGAGACCCAGTACTTC
.	TRBJ1-1	TRBD1	14	TRBV3-1/TRBV3-2	CASRYRGVNTEAFF	TGTGCCAGCAGATACAGGGGAGTAAACACTGAAGCTTTCTTT